This T cell receptor (beta chain) is from a study of blood T cell repertoires in COVID-19. Across the whole study: Acute and convalescent COVID-19 specimens originated in the United States, Italy and Spain.

Produced via immunoSEQ multiplex PCR; TCRdb's table is partial and in-frame only. The sample lists some 150,000 clones, around 84% occurring once. This CDR3 comprises 15 residues. Germline CDR1 is SGHVS and CDR2 is FNYEAQ. V was pared by 5 bases and J by 0 bases, with 12 bases between. This clone appeared once. J is TRBJ2-3 and V is TRBV7-6; tentative D call: TRBD1 (6 bases). The clonotype originates from a human donor in a cohort sampled during active COVID-19. The sample taken for sequencing was peripheral blood. The CDR3 sequence is CASSTGQTSTDTQYF. CDR3 DNA sequence: TGTGCCAGCAGCACCGGACAGACTAGCACAGATACGCAGTATTTT.